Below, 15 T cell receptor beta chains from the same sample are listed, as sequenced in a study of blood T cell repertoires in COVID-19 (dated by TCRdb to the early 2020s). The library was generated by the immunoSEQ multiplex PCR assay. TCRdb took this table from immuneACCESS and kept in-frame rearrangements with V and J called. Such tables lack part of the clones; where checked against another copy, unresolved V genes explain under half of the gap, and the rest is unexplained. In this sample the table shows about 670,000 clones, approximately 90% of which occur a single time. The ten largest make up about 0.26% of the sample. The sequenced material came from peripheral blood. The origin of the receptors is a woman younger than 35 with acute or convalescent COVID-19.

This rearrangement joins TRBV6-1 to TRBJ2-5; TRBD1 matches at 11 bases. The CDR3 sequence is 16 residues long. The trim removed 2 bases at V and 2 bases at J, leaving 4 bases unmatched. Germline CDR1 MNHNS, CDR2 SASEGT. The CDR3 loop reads CASSEPGTGGQETQYF. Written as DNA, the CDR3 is TGTGCCAGCAGTGAACCCGGGACAGGGGGACAAGAGACCCAGTACTTC.

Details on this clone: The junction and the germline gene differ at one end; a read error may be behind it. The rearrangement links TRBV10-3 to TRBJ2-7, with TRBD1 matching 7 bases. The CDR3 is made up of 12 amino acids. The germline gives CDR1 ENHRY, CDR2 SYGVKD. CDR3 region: CAISPIPGQRTF. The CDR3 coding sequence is TGTGCCATCAGTCCGATACCGGGACAGAGGACCTTC.

DNA of the CDR3: TGTGCCATCAGTGATAGCGGGGGGACCACCGGGGAGCTGTTTTTT. It encodes CAISDSGGTTGELFF. V usage is TRBV10-3 and J usage is TRBJ2-2; 10 bases align to TRBD2. With V trimmed by 3 bases and J by 4 bases, 2 bases remained unmatched. Per germline, CDR1 ENHRY and CDR2 SYGVKD. The CDR3 sequence is 15 residues long.

The CDR3 sequence: CASSATSGGYEQYF. CDR3 DNA sequence: TGTGCCAGCAGCGCCACTAGCGGGGGCTACGAGCAGTACTTC. The chain combines TRBV7-2 with TRBJ2-7; 11 bases line up with TRBD2. Per germline, CDR1 SGHTA and CDR2 FQGNSA. V lost 5 bases, J lost 3 bases, and 3 bases stayed unmatched. This CDR3 is 14 amino acids long.

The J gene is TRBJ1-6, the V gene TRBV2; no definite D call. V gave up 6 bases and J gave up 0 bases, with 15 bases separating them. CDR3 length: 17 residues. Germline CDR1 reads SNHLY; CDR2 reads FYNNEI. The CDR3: CASRAPVLGSYNSPLHF. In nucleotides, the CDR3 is TGTGCCAGCAGGGCCCCTGTCCTTGGCTCCTATAATTCACCCCTCCACTTT.

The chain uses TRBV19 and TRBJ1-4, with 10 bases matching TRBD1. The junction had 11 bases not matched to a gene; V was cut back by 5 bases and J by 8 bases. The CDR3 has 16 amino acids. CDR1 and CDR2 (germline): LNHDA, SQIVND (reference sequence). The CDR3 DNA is TGTGCCAGTAGTTCCCCTGGACAGGGACAGGGGGAAAAACTGTTTTTT. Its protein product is CASSSPGQGQGEKLFF.

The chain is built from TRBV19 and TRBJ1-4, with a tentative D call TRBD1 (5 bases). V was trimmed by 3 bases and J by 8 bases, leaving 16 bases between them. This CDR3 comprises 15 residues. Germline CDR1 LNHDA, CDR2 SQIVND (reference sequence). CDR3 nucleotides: TGTGCCAGTAGTATGGGGTGGCAGGGTGAGGAAAAACTGTTTTTT. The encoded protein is CASSMGWQGEEKLFF.

This CDR3 reads CASSHLGVRLAGNSYNEQFF. DNA for the CDR3: TGTGCCAGCAGCCACTTGGGGGTTCGACTAGCGGGGAACTCCTACAATGAGCAGTTCTTC. This rearrangement joins TRBV3-1 (or the pseudogene TRBV3-2) to TRBJ2-1; 11 nucleotides agree with TRBD2. The CDR3 extends over 20 amino acids. Germline CDR1 LGHDT, CDR2 YNNKEL (reference sequence). Trimming removed 3 bases from V and 0 bases from J; junction bases left unmatched: 13.

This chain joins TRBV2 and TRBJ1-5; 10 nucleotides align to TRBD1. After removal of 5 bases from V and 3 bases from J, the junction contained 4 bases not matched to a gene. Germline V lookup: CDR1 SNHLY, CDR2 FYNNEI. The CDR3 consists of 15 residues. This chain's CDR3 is CASSRQGADNQPQHF. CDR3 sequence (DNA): TGTGCCAGCAGTAGACAGGGGGCGGACAATCAGCCCCAGCATTTT.

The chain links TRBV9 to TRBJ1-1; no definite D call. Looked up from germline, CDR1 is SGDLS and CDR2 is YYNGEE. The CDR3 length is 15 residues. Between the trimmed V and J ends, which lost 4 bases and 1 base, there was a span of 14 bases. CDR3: CASSPQPVSNTEAFF. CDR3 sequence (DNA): TGTGCCAGCAGCCCTCAACCGGTCTCGAACACTGAAGCTTTCTTT.

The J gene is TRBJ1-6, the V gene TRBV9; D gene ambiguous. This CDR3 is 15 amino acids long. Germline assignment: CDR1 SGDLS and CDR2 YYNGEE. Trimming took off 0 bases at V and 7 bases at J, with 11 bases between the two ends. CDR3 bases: TGTGCCAGCAGCGTAGTGGGCAGTCCCAATTCACCCCTCCACTTT. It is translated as CASSVVGSPNSPLHF. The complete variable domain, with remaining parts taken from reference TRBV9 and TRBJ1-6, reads DSGVTQTPKHLITATGQRVTLRCSPRSGDLSVYWYQQSLDQGLQFLIQYYNGEERAKGNILERFSAQQFPDLHSELNLSSLELGDSALYFCASSVVGSPNSPLHFGNGTRLTVT.

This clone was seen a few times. The CDR3 loop reads CASSQFTPGLRGTEAFF. DNA for the CDR3: TGTGCCAGCAGTCAATTTACTCCAGGTCTTAGGGGCACTGAAGCTTTCTTT. The chain employs TRBV6-6 and TRBJ1-1; tentatively, D is TRBD1 (5 bases). V was pared by 5 bases and J by 4 bases, with 23 bases between. The length of the CDR3 is 17 residues. The V gene's germline CDR1 is MNHNY and CDR2 SVGAGI (reference sequence).

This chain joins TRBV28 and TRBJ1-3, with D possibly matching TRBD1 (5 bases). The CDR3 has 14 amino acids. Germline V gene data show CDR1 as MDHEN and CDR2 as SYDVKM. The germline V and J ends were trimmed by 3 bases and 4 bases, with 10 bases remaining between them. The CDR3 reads CASSFTPGGNTIYF. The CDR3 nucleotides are TGTGCCAGCAGTTTTACCCCAGGGGGAAACACCATATATTTT.

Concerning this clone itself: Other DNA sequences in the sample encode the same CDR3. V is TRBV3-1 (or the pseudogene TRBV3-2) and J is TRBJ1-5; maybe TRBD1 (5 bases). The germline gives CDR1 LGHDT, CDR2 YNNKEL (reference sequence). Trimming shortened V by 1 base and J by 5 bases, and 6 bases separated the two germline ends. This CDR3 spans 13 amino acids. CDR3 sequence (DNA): TGTGCCAGCAGCCAAGCGGGGGATCAGCCCCAGCATTTT. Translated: CASSQAGDQPQHF.

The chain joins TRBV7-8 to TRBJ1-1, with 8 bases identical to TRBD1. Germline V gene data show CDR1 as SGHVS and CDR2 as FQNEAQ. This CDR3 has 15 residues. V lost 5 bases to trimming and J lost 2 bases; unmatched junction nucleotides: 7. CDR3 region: CASSPLTGANTEAFF. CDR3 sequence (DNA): TGTGCCAGCAGCCCGCTGACAGGGGCCAACACTGAAGCTTTCTTT.